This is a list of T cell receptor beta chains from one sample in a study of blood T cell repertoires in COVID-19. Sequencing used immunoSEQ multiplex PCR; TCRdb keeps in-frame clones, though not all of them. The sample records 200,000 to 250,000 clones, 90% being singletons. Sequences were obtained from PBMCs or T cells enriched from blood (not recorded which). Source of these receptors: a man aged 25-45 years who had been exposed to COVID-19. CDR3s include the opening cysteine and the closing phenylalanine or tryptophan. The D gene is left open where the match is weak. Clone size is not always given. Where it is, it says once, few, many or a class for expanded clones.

CDR3 protein: CASRGGLEVLTF
CDR3 DNA: TGCGCCAGTCGGGGGGGACTTGAAGTCCTGACTTTC
V gene: TRBV5-1
J gene: TRBJ2-6
D gene: TRBD2
clone size: .

CDR3 protein: CASRTANTEAFF
CDR3 DNA: TGTGCCAGCAGAACAGCGAACACTGAAGCTTTCTTT
V gene: TRBV5-6
J gene: TRBJ1-1
D gene: .
clone size: .

CDR3 protein: CASSTRLGGTDYGYTF
CDR3 DNA: TGTGCCAGCAGCACAAGGCTGGGGGGGACGGACTATGGCTACACCTTC
V gene: TRBV13
J gene: TRBJ1-2
D gene: .
clone size: .

CDR3 protein: CASSATGLDTQYF
CDR3 DNA: TGTGCCAGCAGCGCAACAGGGCTAGATACGCAGTATTTT
V gene: TRBV6-5
J gene: TRBJ2-3
D gene: .
clone size: .

CDR3 protein: CASSGWGDSTDTQYF
CDR3 DNA: TGTGCCAGCAGTGGTTGGGGGGATAGCACAGATACGCAGTATTTT
V gene: TRBV11-2
J gene: TRBJ2-3
D gene: .
clone size: .

CDR3 protein: CASSGYGSGVVSNYGYTF
CDR3 DNA: TGTGCCAGCAGCGGATATGGGTCGGGGGTAGTATCCAACTATGGCTACACCTTC
V gene: TRBV7-6
J gene: TRBJ1-2
D gene: .
clone size: .

CDR3 protein: CASSLDLRGLSTDTQYF
CDR3 DNA: TGTGCCAGCAGCTTAGATTTGCGGGGCCTGAGCACAGATACGCAGTATTTT
V gene: TRBV11-2
J gene: TRBJ2-3
D gene: .
clone size: few

CDR3 protein: CASTWGRDTEAFF
CDR3 DNA: TGTGCCAGCACATGGGGCAGGGACACTGAAGCTTTCTTT
V gene: TRBV25-1
J gene: TRBJ1-1
D gene: .
clone size: .

CDR3 protein: CAWSVGHGNQPQHF
CDR3 DNA: TGTGCCTGGAGTGTGGGGCATGGAAATCAGCCCCAGCATTTT
V gene: TRBV30
J gene: TRBJ1-5
D gene: .
clone size: .

CDR3 protein: CASSRREYGYTF
CDR3 DNA: TGTGCCAGCAGTAGACGGGAATATGGCTACACCTTC
V gene: TRBV6-5
J gene: TRBJ1-2
D gene: .
clone size: .

CDR3 protein: CATSDPSGGDYNEQFF
CDR3 DNA: TGTGCCACCAGTGACCCGAGCGGGGGCGATTACAATGAGCAGTTCTTC
V gene: TRBV24-1
J gene: TRBJ2-1
D gene: TRBD2
clone size: .

CDR3 protein: CATTRGAPTDTQYF
CDR3 DNA: TGTGCCACCACTCGCGGGGCGCCCACAGATACGCAGTATTTT
V gene: TRBV6-5
J gene: TRBJ2-3
D gene: .
clone size: .

CDR3 protein: CASSASRGGPETQYF
CDR3 DNA: TGTGCCAGCAGTGCATCTCGGGGGGGCCCGGAGACCCAGTACTTC
V gene: TRBV2
J gene: TRBJ2-5
D gene: TRBD2
clone size: .

CDR3 protein: CASSSGLAGGPGDTQYF
CDR3 DNA: TGCGCCAGCAGCTCGGGACTAGCGGGGGGGCCGGGAGATACGCAGTATTTT
V gene: TRBV5-1
J gene: TRBJ2-3
D gene: TRBD2
clone size: .

CDR3 protein: CSVDSGNYGYTF
CDR3 DNA: TGCAGCGTTGATAGCGGGAACTATGGCTACACCTTC
V gene: TRBV29-1
J gene: TRBJ1-2
D gene: .
clone size: .

CDR3 protein: CASSPGGPEETQYF
CDR3 DNA: TGTGCCAGCAGCCCCGGGGGACCCGAAGAGACCCAGTACTTC
V gene: TRBV9
J gene: TRBJ2-5
D gene: .
clone size: .

CDR3 protein: CATSEWGEETQYF
CDR3 DNA: TGTGCCACCAGTGAGTGGGGCGAGGAGACCCAGTACTTC
V gene: TRBV24-1
J gene: TRBJ2-5
D gene: .
clone size: .

CDR3 protein: CASSPFGLRRGEDTQYF
CDR3 DNA: TGTGCCAGCAGCCCCTTCGGGTTGCGGCGGGGGGAAGATACGCAGTATTTT
V gene: TRBV16
J gene: TRBJ2-3
D gene: TRBD2
clone size: .

CDR3 protein: CASSLGVYEQYF
CDR3 DNA: TGCGCCAGCAGCTTGGGAGTCTACGAGCAGTACTTC
V gene: TRBV5-1
J gene: TRBJ2-7
D gene: .
clone size: .

CDR3 protein: CASSTDPSRGRKNGYTF
CDR3 DNA: TGTGCCAGTAGCACCGACCCCTCTAGGGGGCGCAAGAATGGCTACACCTTC
V gene: TRBV19
J gene: TRBJ1-2
D gene: TRBD1
clone size: .

CDR3 protein: CASSRDGGTYNEQFF
CDR3 DNA: TGTGCCAGTAGTCGGGACGGGGGGACTTACAATGAGCAGTTCTTC
V gene: TRBV19
J gene: TRBJ2-1
D gene: TRBD2
clone size: .

CDR3 protein: CASSPPGTGKAYGYTF
CDR3 DNA: TGCGCCAGCAGCCCCCCAGGGACAGGGAAAGCCTATGGCTACACCTTC
V gene: TRBV5-1
J gene: TRBJ1-2
D gene: TRBD1
clone size: .